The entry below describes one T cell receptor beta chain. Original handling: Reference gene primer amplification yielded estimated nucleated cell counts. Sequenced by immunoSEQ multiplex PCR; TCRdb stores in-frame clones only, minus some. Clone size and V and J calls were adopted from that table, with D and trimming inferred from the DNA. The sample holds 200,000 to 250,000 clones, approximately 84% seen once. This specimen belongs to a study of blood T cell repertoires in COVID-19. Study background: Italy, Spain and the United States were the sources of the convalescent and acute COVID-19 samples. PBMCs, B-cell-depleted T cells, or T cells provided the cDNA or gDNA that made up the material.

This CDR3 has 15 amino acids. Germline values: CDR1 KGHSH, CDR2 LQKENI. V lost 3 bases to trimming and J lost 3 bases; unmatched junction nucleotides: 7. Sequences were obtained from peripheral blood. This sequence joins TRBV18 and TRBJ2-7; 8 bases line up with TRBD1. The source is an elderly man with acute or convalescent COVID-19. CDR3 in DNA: TGTGCCAGCTCACCCAGCCAGGGGGCGGGCTACGAGCAGTACTTC. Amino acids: CASSPSQGAGYEQYF. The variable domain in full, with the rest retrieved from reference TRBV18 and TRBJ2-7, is NAGVMQNPRHLVRRRGQEARLRCSPMKGHSHVYWYRQLPEEGLKFMVYLQKENIIDESGMPKERFSAEFPKEGPSILRIQQVVRGDSAAYFCASSPSQGAGYEQYFGPGTRLTVT.